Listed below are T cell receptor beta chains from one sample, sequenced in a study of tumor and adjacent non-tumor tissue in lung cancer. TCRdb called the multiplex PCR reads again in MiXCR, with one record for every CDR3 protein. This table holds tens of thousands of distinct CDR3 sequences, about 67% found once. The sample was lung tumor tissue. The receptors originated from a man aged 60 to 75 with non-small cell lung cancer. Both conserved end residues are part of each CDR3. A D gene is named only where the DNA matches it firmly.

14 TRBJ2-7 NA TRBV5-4 CASSRNRGSYEQYF
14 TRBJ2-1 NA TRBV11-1 CTSNFIGRQEEHFF
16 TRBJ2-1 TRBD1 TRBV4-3 CSSRQDPGQMYNEQLF
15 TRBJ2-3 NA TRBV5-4 CASSLESRTTDTQYF
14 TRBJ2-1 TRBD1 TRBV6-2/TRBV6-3 CASSPRDSYNGQFF
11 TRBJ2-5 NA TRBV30 CAWTVKEIQYF
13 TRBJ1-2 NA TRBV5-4 CASNFDRGYGYTF
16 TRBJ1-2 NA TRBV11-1 CASSYRATGDGYDYTF
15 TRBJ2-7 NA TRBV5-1 CASSIGLEGAYEQYF
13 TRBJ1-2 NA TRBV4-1 CASSHPGRYGYIF
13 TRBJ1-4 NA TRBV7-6 CASSFRTREKLFF
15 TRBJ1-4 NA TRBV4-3 CANRQSGTHNEKLFF
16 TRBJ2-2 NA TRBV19 CASSEPRATGTGELFF
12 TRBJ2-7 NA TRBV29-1 CSVETGSYEQYF
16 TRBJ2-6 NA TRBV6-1 CASSEAMGTGANVLTF
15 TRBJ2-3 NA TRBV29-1 CRVESGTRSSNMQYF
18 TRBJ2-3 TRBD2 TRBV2 CASRAFLTSGASTDTQYF
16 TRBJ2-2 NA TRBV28 CVSRASFPANTGELFF
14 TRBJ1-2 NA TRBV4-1 CASNQANWVNGYTF
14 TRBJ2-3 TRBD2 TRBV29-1 CNVVLAGGPDTQYF
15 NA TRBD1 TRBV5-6 CASSLGTGSKQPQYF
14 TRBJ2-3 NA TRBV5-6 CASSLGGEVYTRYF
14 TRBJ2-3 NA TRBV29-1 CSVEGVRRADTQYF
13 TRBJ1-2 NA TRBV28 CASGGRVDYGYTF
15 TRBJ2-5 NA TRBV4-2 CASSQGDVGYETQYF
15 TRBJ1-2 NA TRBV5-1 CASSLTPQADYGYTF
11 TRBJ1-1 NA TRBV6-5 CTSSYDTEAFF
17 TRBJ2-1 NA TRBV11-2 CAGSLVGELSYRGEQFF
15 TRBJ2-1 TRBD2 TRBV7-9 CASGIGTSHYNVQFF
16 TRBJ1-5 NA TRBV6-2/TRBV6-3 CASSYGRQVGSQPQHF
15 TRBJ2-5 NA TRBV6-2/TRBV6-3 CANSPYQTDQETQYF
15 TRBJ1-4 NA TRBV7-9 CASSLEAAEREKLFF
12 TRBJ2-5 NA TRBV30 CAWGEVGETQYF
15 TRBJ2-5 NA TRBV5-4 CASSLAGVVGETQYF
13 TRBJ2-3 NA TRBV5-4 CGSAKYRPDTQYF
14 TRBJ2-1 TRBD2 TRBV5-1 CASSFYGRGDKQFF
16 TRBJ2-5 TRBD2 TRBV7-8 CASRRGVAGDQETQYF
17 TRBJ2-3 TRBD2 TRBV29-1 CSVVGTSGSGPTDTQYF
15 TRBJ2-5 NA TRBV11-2 CAGSLGGSLQETQYF
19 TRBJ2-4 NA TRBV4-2 CASSQAQGSGSLAKSIQYF
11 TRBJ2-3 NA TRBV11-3 CASSFPDTQYF
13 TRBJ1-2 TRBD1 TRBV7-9 CASSLETGAGYTF
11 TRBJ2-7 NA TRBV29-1 CSGRRGYEQYF
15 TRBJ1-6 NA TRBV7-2 CASSLERGANSPLHF
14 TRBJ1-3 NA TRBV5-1 CASSQDGAGNTIYF
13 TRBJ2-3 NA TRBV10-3 CAITWKPADTQYF
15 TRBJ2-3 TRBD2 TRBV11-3 CACRMAGGTTVMQYF
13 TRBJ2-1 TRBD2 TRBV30 CTRRGGRADEQLF
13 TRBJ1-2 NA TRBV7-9 CASSVQEMGGYTF
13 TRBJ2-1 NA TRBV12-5 CASGPRSDDEQFF
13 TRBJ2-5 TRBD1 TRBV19 CASSRTGQETQYF
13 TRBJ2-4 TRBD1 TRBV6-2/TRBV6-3 CASNIEGAYIQYF